This TCR beta chain is drawn from a study of T-cell memory formation after mild COVID-19. Whole-study context: The two donors had largely donor-specific TCR clusters. Regarding the study as a whole: Clones contracting across day 15 to 85 had a balanced CD4/CD8 profile; later expanding clones leaned CD4+.

In the case of this clonotype: Its antigen is undetermined.

The CDR3 spans 13 residues. V was clipped by 6 bases and J by 4 bases, with 12 bases between them. Per the germline V gene, CDR1 is SQVTM and CDR2 is ANQGSEA. Using its own MiXCR run on the 5' RACE reads, TCRdb lists one record per CDR3 protein. Of under 150,000 distinct CDR3 sequences in the sample, 22% are singletons; the top ten hold approximately 40%. The receptor was isolated from a man aged 18 to 29 who had mild COVID-19 (a few samples of this study predate the infection). Cell type and time point are not known. The V and J genes are TRBV29-1 and TRBJ2-2, with TRBD1 as a possible D gene (6 bases). Sequenced: PBMCs or a T cell subset sorted from them (not recorded which). CDR3: CSVLPQGTGELFF. Here the CDR3 DNA reads TGCAGCGTACTTCCACAGGGCACCGGGGAGCTGTTTTTT.